This T cell receptor beta chain was retrieved from a study of tumor-infiltrating lymphocytes in primary liver carcinoma. About this clonotype: The junction does not match germline at one end; this may be a read error.

The template, approximately 500 ng total RNA, yielded TCR beta cDNA made with a constant-region primer. For TCR beta, libraries were produced by three nested multiplex PCR rounds using slightly modified ARM-PCR. The opening two PCR rounds, around 11 cycles each, paired TRBV1-TRBV30 forward primers with a C-beta reverse primer. One entry per CDR3 protein, called by TCRdb with MiXCR from the multiplex PCR reads. Here the sample spans about 330,000 distinct CDR3 sequences, about 61% being singletons. Alongside blood RNA obtained from unsorted whole blood, germline DNA was also extracted. Germline V CDR1 and CDR2: SGHVS, FQNEAQ. The CDR3 is 13 residues long.

V is TRBV7-8 and J is TRBJ2-1, with D perhaps TRBD2 (5 bases). Sequencing was performed on peripheral blood. The TCR was taken from a man between 40 and 49 years old with primary liver carcinoma and hepatitis B virus infection. Here the CDR3 DNA reads TGTGCCAACAGCTTCACCGGGAACAATGAGCAGTTCTTC. Translation gives CANSFTGNNEQFF.